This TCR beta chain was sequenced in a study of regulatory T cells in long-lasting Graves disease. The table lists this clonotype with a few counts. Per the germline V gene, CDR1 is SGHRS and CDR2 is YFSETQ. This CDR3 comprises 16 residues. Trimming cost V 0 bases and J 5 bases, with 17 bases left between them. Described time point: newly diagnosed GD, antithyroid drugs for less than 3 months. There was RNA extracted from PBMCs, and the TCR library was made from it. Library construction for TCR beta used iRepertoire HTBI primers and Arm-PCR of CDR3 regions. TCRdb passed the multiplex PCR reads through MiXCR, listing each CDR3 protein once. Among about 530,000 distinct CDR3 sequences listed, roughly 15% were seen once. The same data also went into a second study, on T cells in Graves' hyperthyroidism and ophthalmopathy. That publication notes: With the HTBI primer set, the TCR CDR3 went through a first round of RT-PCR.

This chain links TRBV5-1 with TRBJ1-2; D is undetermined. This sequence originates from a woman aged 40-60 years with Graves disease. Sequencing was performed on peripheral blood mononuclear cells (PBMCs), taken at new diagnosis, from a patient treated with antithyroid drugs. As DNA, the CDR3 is TGCGCCAGCAGCTTGGAGAGGGCCCCGGAAAAATATGGCTACACCTTC. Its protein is CASSLERAPEKYGYTF.